These T cell receptor beta chains were read from a single sample in a study of early T cells in non-severe SARS-CoV-2 infection. TCRdb re-called the 5' RACE reads with MiXCR, one entry per CDR3 protein. The sample holds some 57,000 distinct CDR3 sequences; around 6% are singletons and the top ten take roughly 7%. Sequencing used whole blood. These receptors came from an adult who was a healthcare worker with PCR-confirmed SARS-CoV-2 infection or an uninfected control (not recorded which). Each CDR3 is given with its conserved first and last residue. D genes are given only for firm matches. A row's size may be missing; if present it is once, few, many or a size class.

.	TRBV5-1	medium-sized	TRBJ2-7	CASSLGQPTYEQYF	TGCGCCAGCAGCCTCGGACAGCCTACCTACGAGCAGTACTTC
TRBD1	TRBV5-6	many	TRBJ2-5	CASSLGTGGYKVTQYF	TGTGCCAGCAGCTTGGGGACAGGGGGTTACAAAGTGACCCAGTACTTC
.	TRBV4-3	many	TRBJ2-1	CASSQFTSYNEQFF	TGCGCCAGCAGCCAATTCACCTCATACAATGAGCAGTTCTTC
.	TRBV3-1	.	TRBJ2-3	CASRRDSTDTQYF	TGTGCCAGCAGGCGGGACAGCACAGATACGCAGTATTTT
.	TRBV4-1	many	TRBJ2-1	CASSQAGSAGAQFF	TGCGCCAGCAGCCAAGCGGGGTCGGCGGGCGCGCAGTTCTTC
TRBD2	TRBV12-5	.	TRBJ2-1	CASGLRGRADNEQFF	TGTGCTAGTGGCCTCCGCGGGAGGGCGGACAATGAGCAGTTCTTC
.	TRBV19	few	TRBJ1-1	CASSPGQNTEAFF	TGTGCCAGTAGTCCGGGACAGAACACTGAAGCTTTCTTT
TRBD1	TRBV13	many	TRBJ2-3	CASSSRDRGHTDTQYF	TGTGCCAGCAGCTCCCGGGACAGGGGACACACAGATACGCAGTATTTT
.	TRBV21-1	many	TRBJ1-1	CASSSRSPAHTEAFF	TGTGCCAGCAGCTCCCGTAGTCCAGCCCACACTGAAGCTTTCTTT
TRBD2	TRBV20-1	many	TRBJ2-1	CSARDQGLAPFF	TGCAGTGCTAGAGATCAGGGACTAGCGCCGTTCTTC
TRBD2	TRBV6-5	few	TRBJ2-7	CASSPRGGFDEQYF	TGTGCCAGCAGTCCCCGGGGAGGGTTCGACGAGCAGTACTTC
.	TRBV5-1	many	TRBJ2-5	CASSLAPAGRETQYF	TGCGCCAGCAGCTTGGCCCCGGCAGGGAGGGAGACCCAGTACTTC
.	TRBV29-1	many	TRBJ1-3	CSVTLPTVGNTIYF	TGCAGCGTCACCCTCCCGACAGTAGGAAACACCATATATTTT
TRBD2	TRBV6-1	.	TRBJ2-3	CASSSPRRASGSDTQYF	TGTGCCAGCAGTTCTCCTCGCCGGGCTAGCGGGAGTGATACGCAGTATTTT
TRBD2	TRBV11-1	.	TRBJ2-1	CASSPPERGRNEQFF	TGTGCCAGCAGCCCTCCGGAGCGGGGGAGAAATGAGCAGTTCTTC
TRBD2	TRBV11-2	many	TRBJ2-1	CASSLDWGTIAGRHNEQFF	TGTGCCAGCAGCTTAGATTGGGGGACGATAGCGGGACGCCACAATGAGCAGTTCTTC
.	TRBV7-8	many	TRBJ2-3	CASTMEASTDTQYF	TGTGCCAGCACCATGGAGGCTAGCACAGATACGCAGTATTTT
.	TRBV5-1	many	TRBJ2-3	CASSTDGYTQYF	TGCGCCAGCAGCACAGACGGGTATACGCAGTATTTT
TRBD1	TRBV20-1	.	TRBJ1-6	CSARGSGTGKYSPLHF	TGCAGTGCTAGAGGCTCCGGGACAGGGAAATATTCACCCCTCCACTTT
.	TRBV6-5	.	TRBJ1-1	CASRQNANMAFF	TGTGCCAGCAGACAGAATGCGAATATGGCTTTCTTT
.	TRBV10-3	many	TRBJ2-7	CAISAGRGYEQYF	TGTGCCATCAGTGCTGGACGCGGGTACGAGCAGTACTTC
TRBD1	TRBV5-1	.	TRBJ2-7	CASDPGGRAYEQYF	TGCGCCAGCGACCCAGGGGGCCGCGCCTACGAGCAGTACTTC